The 30 T cell receptor beta chains below come from one sample, sequenced in a study of CD8+ T cells in alopecia areata (dated by TCRdb to between 2018 and 2020). The meaning of the sample's treatment or condition label: oral pan-JAK inhibitor, 5-10 mg twice daily. The library was produced with the immunoSEQ multiplex PCR assay. RNA was extracted from all samples and reverse transcribed into cDNA as template for TCR sequencing. TCRdb took this table from immuneACCESS and kept in-frame rearrangements with V and J called. Such tables lack part of the clones; where checked against another copy, unresolved V genes explain under half of the gap, and the rest is unexplained. In all, the sample holds roughly 200,000 clones, and around two fifths of those were seen once. 0.48% of the sample is in the top ten clones. The material sequenced was CD4+ T cells sorted from blood, taken at week 34, from a patient treated with tofacitinib. Every receptor here comes from a human donor with alopecia areata.

CDR3 in amino acids: CASSPSSYNEQFF. Written as DNA, the CDR3 is TGTGCCAGTAGTCCCTCCTCCTACAATGAGCAGTTCTTC. V is TRBV19 and J is TRBJ2-1; D unclear. Trimming took off 5 bases at V and 0 bases at J, with 5 bases between the two ends. The CDR3 length is 13 residues. The germline gives CDR1 LNHDA, CDR2 SQIVND (reference sequence).

The rearrangement uses TRBV18 and TRBJ1-5; TRBD1 matches at 7 bases. The CDR3 sequence is 15 residues long. V was pared by 6 bases and J by 6 bases, with 11 bases of the junction left unmatched. Looked up from germline, CDR1 is KGHSH and CDR2 is LQKENI. Written as DNA, the CDR3 is TGTGCCAGCTCTCCCTCAGGGGGTAGGGTTCAGCCCCAGCATTTT. As protein: CASSPSGGRVQPQHF.

This clone was observed a few times. This rearrangement joins TRBV27 to TRBJ2-3; 7 bases line up with TRBD2. The junction had 1 base not matched to a gene; V was cut back by 2 bases and J by 2 bases. This CDR3 is 14 amino acids long. Germline V gene sequence: CDR1 MNHEY, CDR2 SMNVEV (reference sequence). The DNA for the CDR3 is TGTGCCAGCAGTTTAAGCGGGGCCACAGATACGCAGTATTTT. It encodes CASSLSGATDTQYF.

In its sample, this clone was seen a few times. The V call is TRBV6-5, the J call TRBJ2-3; D possibly matches TRBD1 or TRBD2 (5 bases each). CDR3 length equals 15 residues. The germline gives CDR1 MNHEY, CDR2 SVGAGI. The V gene lost 7 bases and the J gene lost 2 bases, with 16 bases spanning the gap. The CDR3 DNA follows: TGTGCCAGCACTACGTTCCGGGACCACACAGATACGCAGTATTTT. It translates to CASTTFRDHTDTQYF.

This clone was picked up a small number of times. The chain couples TRBV28 to TRBJ2-1; D remains unclear. Germline V gene lookup returns CDR1 MDHEN and CDR2 SYDVKM. This CDR3 region has 12 residues. V was pared by 3 bases and J by 8 bases, with 8 bases between. The CDR3 sequence is CASSFHTDEQFF. CDR3 nucleotides: TGTGCCAGCAGTTTCCACACGGATGAGCAGTTCTTC. Full variable domain (rest looked up from reference TRBV28 and TRBJ2-1): DVKVTQSSRYLVKRTGEKVFLECVQDMDHENMFWYRQDPGLGLRLIYFSYDVKMKEKGDIPEGYSVSREKKERFSLILESASTNQTSMYLCASSFHTDEQFFGPGTRLTVL.

A few counts support this clone. This chain uses TRBV7-2 with TRBJ1-5; 8 bases line up with TRBD1. Germline loops: CDR1 SGHTA, CDR2 FQGNSA. This CDR3 is built from 14 residues. The junction had 6 bases not matched to a gene; V was cut back by 5 bases and J by 6 bases. CDR3 sequence reads: CASSRTGIGQPQHF. As DNA, the CDR3 is TGTGCCAGCAGCCGGACAGGGATTGGTCAGCCCCAGCATTTT.

The chain is built from TRBV7-9 and TRBJ2-5; D is unresolved. There are 13 residues in the CDR3. Germline V gives CDR1 SEHNR, CDR2 FQNEAQ (reference sequence). The V end lost 3 bases, the J end lost 1 base, and 6 bases lay between the germline ends. The CDR3 loop reads CASSFGVQETQYF. The CDR3 DNA reads TGTGCCAGCAGCTTCGGCGTCCAAGAGACCCAGTACTTC.

This rearrangement joins TRBV9 to TRBJ2-3; 9 bases fit TRBD2. V lost 4 bases and J lost 2; bases outside the gene matches: 17. The CDR3 length is 19 residues. Germline V gene data show CDR1 as SGDLS and CDR2 as YYNGEE. Written as DNA, the CDR3 is TGTGCCAGCAGCTTCCAGTCGGGAGCGGGGGGACGACACACAGATACGCAGTATTTT. Its protein is CASSFQSGAGGRHTDTQYF.

The chain employs TRBV7-8 and TRBJ2-2; 14 bases align to TRBD2. The CDR3 has 21 residues. V shed 1 base and J 5 bases; nucleotides not matched to a gene: 15. Germline CDR1 and CDR2: SGHVS and FQNEAQ. The CDR3 is CASSLGVPGTSGRFGTGELFF. CDR3 sequence (DNA): TGTGCCAGCAGCTTAGGAGTGCCCGGGACTAGCGGGAGATTTGGGACCGGGGAGCTGTTTTTT.

V and J are TRBV11-2 and TRBJ2-2; unclear D gene. Germline lookup yields CDR1 SGHAT and CDR2 FQNNGV. The V gene lost 5 bases and the J gene lost 1 base, with 8 bases spanning the gap. This CDR3 contains 14 residues. The DNA of the CDR3 is TGTGCCAGCAGCATCACTCGGAACACCGGGGAGCTGTTTTTT. Its translation is CASSITRNTGELFF.

V usage is TRBV6-5 and J usage is TRBJ1-3, with D tentatively TRBD1 (6 bases). The ends were cut back, 6 bases at V and 0 bases at J, with 12 bases in the middle. The CDR3 totals 15 residues. Germline V CDR1 and CDR2: MNHEY, SVGAGI. In DNA form, the CDR3 reads TGTGCCAGCAGAGAACAGGGCTTCTCTGGAAACACCATATATTTT. This sequence encodes CASREQGFSGNTIYF.

The genes are TRBV14 and TRBJ2-3; 14 nucleotides line up with TRBD2. The CDR3 extends over 18 amino acids. V was clipped by 3 bases and J by 6 bases; unmatched bases: 11. Germline lookup yields CDR1 SGHDN and CDR2 FVKESK. The CDR3 DNA is TGTGCCAGCAGCCACGTCCGGACTAGCGGGAGGTACCCCGATACGCAGTATTTT. Translated, it gives CASSHVRTSGRYPDTQYF.

The chain has TRBV5-1 and TRBJ1-5; unclear D gene. There are 13 residues in the CDR3. Germline CDR1 reads SGHRS; CDR2 reads YFSETQ. V was shortened by 0 bases and J by 5 bases, with 6 bases between the two germline ends. CDR3 region: CASSLERDQPQHF. CDR3 coding DNA: TGCGCCAGCAGCTTGGAGAGGGATCAGCCCCAGCATTTT.

The chain uses TRBV6-5 and TRBJ1-1, with a possible D match to TRBD1 (6 bases). CDR3 length: 15 amino acids. V was shortened by 6 bases and J by 0 bases, with 14 bases between the two germline ends. CDR1 is MNHEY and CDR2 is SVGAGI in the germline V gene. DNA for the CDR3: TGTGCCAGCAGGACTACGAGACAGGTGAACACTGAAGCTTTCTTT. This encodes CASRTTRQVNTEAFF.

The gene calls are TRBV6-5 and TRBJ2-7, with 10 bases fitting TRBD2. This CDR3 is 10 amino acids long. Germline V gives CDR1 MNHEY, CDR2 SVGAGI. The junction had 3 bases not matched to a gene; V was cut back by 6 bases and J by 13 bases. Here the CDR3 DNA reads TGTGCCAGCAGCGGACTAGCGGACTACTTC. Encoded protein: CASSGLADYF.

The chain is built from TRBV5-1 and TRBJ2-1; 14 positions agree with TRBD2. J gave up 7 bases and V 4 bases, and 4 bases lay outside the gene matches. The germline V gene has CDR1 SGHRS and CDR2 YFSETQ. The CDR3 has 15 amino acids. The CDR3 bases are TGCGCCAGCAGCCCGACTAGCGGGAGGGGGAATGAGCAGTTCTTC. Translation gives CASSPTSGRGNEQFF.

The rearrangement links TRBV7-8 to TRBJ2-3; perhaps D is TRBD1 or TRBD2 (5 bases each). There are 15 residues in the CDR3. The V gene's germline CDR1 is SGHVS and CDR2 FQNEAQ. The V gene lost 3 bases and the J gene lost 3 bases, with 13 bases spanning the gap. CDR3 protein: CASSLERGRTDTQYF. The CDR3 nucleotides are TGTGCCAGCAGCTTGGAGAGGGGAAGAACAGATACGCAGTATTTT.

The CDR3 reads CSADPGGYTF. In DNA form, the CDR3 reads TGCAGTGCCGACCCAGGAGGCTACACCTTC. This chain joins TRBV20-1 and TRBJ1-2; D is uncertain. Germline lookup yields CDR1 DFQATT and CDR2 SNEGSKA (reference sequence). V shed 6 bases and J shed 8 bases, with 10 bases lying between them. CDR3 length: 10 amino acids.

The sample holds a few counts of this clone. V usage is TRBV7-9 and J usage is TRBJ2-7; TRBD2 aligns across 7 bases. From germline, CDR1 is SEHNR and CDR2 FQNEAQ (reference sequence). The CDR3 is made up of 14 amino acids. V lost 1 base, J lost 5 bases, and 5 bases stayed unmatched. The CDR3 DNA sequence: TGTGCCAGCAGCTTAGGCGGGAGCGGAGACGAGCAGTACTTC. This gives the protein CASSLGGSGDEQYF.

The chain uses TRBV29-1 and TRBJ1-1; 7 nucleotides agree with TRBD1. Losses at the gene ends were 4 bases for V and 4 bases for J; bases not matched to a gene: 6. CDR1 SQVTM and CDR2 ANQGSEA come from the germline V gene. The CDR3 sequence is 13 residues long. In DNA, the CDR3 is TGCAGCGTTGCCAGGGGGGAAAGCACTGAAGCTTTCTTT. It encodes CSVARGESTEAFF.

This clone was recorded a few times. V usage is TRBV19 and J usage is TRBJ1-6; maybe TRBD1 (6 bases). Germline CDR1 LNHDA, CDR2 SQIVND (reference sequence). V gave up 1 base and J gave up 6 bases, with 19 bases separating them. This CDR3 contains 18 residues. CDR3 region: CASSIAPIQGYFNSPLHF. In DNA form, the CDR3 reads TGTGCCAGTAGTATAGCTCCAATTCAGGGGTACTTTAATTCACCCCTCCACTTT.

This clone was observed a few times. V and J are TRBV5-1 and TRBJ2-1, with 12 bases that match TRBD2. The CDR3 is 17 amino acids. CDR1 SGHRS and CDR2 YFSETQ come from the germline V gene. Trimming cost V 0 bases and J 7 bases; bases outside gene matches: 8. CDR3 in DNA: TGCGCCAGCAGCTTGGGGGCCCCTAGCGGGAGGGTAAATGAGCAGTTCTTC. Translated, it gives CASSLGAPSGRVNEQFF.

This chain uses TRBV30 with TRBJ2-7; 10 bases are shared with TRBD1. V shed 8 bases and J 0 bases; nucleotides not matched to a gene: 10. CDR1 GTSNPN and CDR2 SVGIG come from the germline V gene (reference sequence). The CDR3 sequence is 15 residues long. CDR3 in amino acids: CATDRGVFSSYEQYF. CDR3 coding DNA: TGTGCCACGGACAGGGGGGTTTTCAGCTCCTACGAGCAGTACTTC.

The chain is built from TRBV28 and TRBJ2-1; TRBD2 matches at 9 bases. The CDR3 covers 15 residues. Germline loops: CDR1 MDHEN, CDR2 SYDVKM. The V gene end was trimmed by 6 bases and the J gene end by 9 bases; junction bases not matched to a gene: 12. CDR3: CASSPGVAGVIEQFF. DNA of the CDR3: TGTGCCAGCAGCCCAGGGGTAGCGGGAGTTATTGAGCAGTTCTTC.

This chain connects TRBV6-1 to TRBJ1-5, with 11 bases identical to TRBD1. CDR1 and CDR2 (germline): MNHNS, SASEGT. The CDR3 is 15 amino acids. J was trimmed by 8 bases and V by 3 bases; bases with no gene match: 6. Here the CDR3 DNA reads TGTGCCAGCAGTGATGGGACAGGGGGTATGGAGCCCCAGCATTTT. Amino acids: CASSDGTGGMEPQHF.

This clone has a handful of counts. Other DNA sequences in the sample encode the same CDR3. The V gene is TRBV30, the J gene TRBJ2-1; D uncertain. The CDR3 runs to 14 residues. The V and J ends lost 2 bases and 15 bases respectively, with 23 bases between them. In germline, CDR1 is GTSNPN, CDR2 SVGIG (reference sequence). CDR3 in amino acids: CAWSLRTRSASRFF. CDR3 DNA: TGTGCCTGGAGTCTCCGGACCCGATCTGCCTCAAGGTTCTTC.

The chain combines TRBV15 with TRBJ2-5, with 8 positions matching TRBD2. CDR1 and CDR2 (germline): LNHNV, YYDKDF (reference sequence). CDR3 size: 15 residues. V shed 1 base and J 1 base; nucleotides not matched to a gene: 2. The CDR3: CATSRGTSGQETQYF. The CDR3 nucleotides read TGTGCCACCAGCAGAGGAACTAGCGGCCAAGAGACCCAGTACTTC. The complete variable domain, with remaining parts taken from reference TRBV15 and TRBJ2-5, reads DAMVIQNPRYQVTQFGKPVTLSCSQTLNHNVMYWYQQKSSQAPKLLFHYYDKDFNNEADTPDNFQSRRPNTSFCFLDIRSPGLGDTAMYLCATSRGTSGQETQYFGPGTRLLVL.

This clone was found a few times. The rearrangement joins TRBV7-3 to TRBJ2-1; D is uncertain. CDR3 size: 13 residues. The germline V gene has CDR1 SGHTA and CDR2 FQGTGA. V shed 6 bases and J shed 12 bases, with 18 bases lying between them. DNA for the CDR3: TGTGCCAGCAGACATCTTCCCGTCGGCGTGCAGTTCTTC. Translation gives CASRHLPVGVQFF.

The genes are TRBV10-2 and TRBJ1-2; no clear D gene. With 2 bases removed from V and 4 bases from J, the gap between germline ends came to 8 bases. The CDR3 has 13 residues. Germline assignment: CDR1 WSHSY and CDR2 SAAADI. CDR3 sequence: CASSEAGLYGYTF. Written as DNA, the CDR3 is TGCGCCAGCAGTGAGGCAGGCCTCTATGGCTACACCTTC.

This clone came up a few times. The chain carries TRBV30 and TRBJ1-1; D is undetermined. V was trimmed by 0 bases and J by 10 bases, leaving 15 bases between them. Germline V gene lookup returns CDR1 GTSNPN and CDR2 SVGIG (reference sequence). This CDR3 has 13 residues. The CDR3 DNA is TGTGCCTGGAGTGTACTGGGCCCGGCGGTAGCTTTCTTT. Translating it yields CAWSVLGPAVAFF.